This record concerns one T cell receptor beta chain sequence. The data derive from a study of cytomegalovirus exposure and HLA in healthy donors. Amplification used 60 Vbeta primers and 13 Jbeta primers. Authors' analysis steps: A follow-up analysis tallied tens of millions of unique TCR beta chains, 9 million to 11 million shared. The method was immunoSEQ multiplex PCR; TCRdb's version includes in-frame clones alone and lacks a portion of them. The V and J calls and the clone size are those of that table, but D and trimming were determined from the DNA. Counted here are roughly 120,000 clones, roughly 78% occurring once; the ten biggest clones make up roughly 2.5%. This TCR came from a man aged 30 to 39 in good health and CMV-seronegative. Specimen: PBMCs.

The CDR3 loop reads CASIRGHGNQPQHF. The CDR3 nucleotides read TGCGCCAGCATTAGAGGGCATGGCAATCAGCCCCAGCATTTT. The chain combines TRBV10-1 with TRBJ1-5, with no clear D. This CDR3 spans 14 amino acids. Trimming stripped 7 bases from V and 2 bases from J, with 12 bases between. Germline lookup yields CDR1 WNHNN and CDR2 SYGVQD (reference sequence).